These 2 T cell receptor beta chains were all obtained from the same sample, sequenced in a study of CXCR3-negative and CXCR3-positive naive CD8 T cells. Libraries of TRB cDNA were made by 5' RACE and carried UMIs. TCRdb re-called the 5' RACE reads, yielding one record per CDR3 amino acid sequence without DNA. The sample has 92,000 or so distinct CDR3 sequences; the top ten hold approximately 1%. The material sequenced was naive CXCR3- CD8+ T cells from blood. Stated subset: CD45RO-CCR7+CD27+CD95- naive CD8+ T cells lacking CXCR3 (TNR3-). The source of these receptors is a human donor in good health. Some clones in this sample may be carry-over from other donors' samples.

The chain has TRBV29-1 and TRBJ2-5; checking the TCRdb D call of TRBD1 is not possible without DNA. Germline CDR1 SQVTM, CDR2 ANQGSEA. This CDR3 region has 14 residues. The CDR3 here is CSVGTGSVQETQYF. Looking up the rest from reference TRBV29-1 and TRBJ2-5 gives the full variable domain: SAVISQKPSRDICQRGTSLTIQCQVDSQVTMMFWYRQQPGQSLTLIATANQGSEATYESGFVIDKFPISRPNLTFSTLTVSNMSPEDSSIYLCSVGTGSVQETQYFGPGTRLLVL.

The CDR3: CASSLGDFQETQYF. The V call is TRBV7-2, the J call TRBJ2-5; TCRdb's D call of TRBD2 is untestable without DNA. Germline-derived CDR1 and CDR2 are SGHTA and FQGNSA. The CDR3 runs 14 residues.